This T cell receptor (beta chain) was recorded in a study of cytomegalovirus exposure and HLA in healthy donors. Whole-study findings and limits: Testing in vitro showed a few CMV-associated chains specific for CMV antigens. A list of approximately 150 TCR beta chains associated with cytomegalovirus was given. An assumption of roughly uniform sequencing depth across donors underlay the presence/absence analyses. A previous analysis found most TCR beta V segments productive roughly 87% or roughly 30% of the time.

This CDR3 is 15 amino acids long. The germline V gene encodes CDR1 SGHNT and CDR2 YENEEA. Trimming shortened V by 6 bases and J by 1 base, and 16 bases separated the two germline ends. Concerning this clone itself: The target antigen is unknown.

PCR employed 60 Vbeta and 13 Jbeta primers. Clones were read by immunoSEQ multiplex PCR, and TCRdb kept only the in-frame ones, dropping some. The table records about 250,000 clones, 72% of them present only once. Sequencing was done on a sample of PBMCs. The receptor's source is a female donor in good health and CMV-seronegative. The J gene is TRBJ2-7, the V gene TRBV11-3; D perhaps matches TRBD2 (5 bases). CDR3 DNA sequence: TGTGCCAGCAGTCCCATTTTCGGGGTGTCCTACGAGCAGTACTTC. Protein: CASSPIFGVSYEQYF.